This entry features one T cell receptor beta chain sequence. Treatment defined: around 19 received Ad26.COV2.S at low or high dose, single or two shots; five or six received placebo; per-sample allocation not given. Day 63 following the first vaccine or placebo injection was when the samples were taken. These data belong to a study of Ad26.COV2.S vaccination and SARS-CoV-2 variants. About the research overall: Within the COV1001 Ad26.COV2.S trial arm, the donor was enrolled. In the study, Ad26.COV2.S was injected intramuscularly once, or twice 56 days apart.

CDR1 MNHEY and CDR2 SVGAGI come from the germline V gene. CDR3 size: 15 residues. Trimming stripped 2 bases from V and 0 bases from J, with 10 bases between. Here immunoSEQ multiplex PCR was the method, and the copy in TCRdb shows in-frame clones only, minus some. Of 350,000 to 400,000 clones in the sample, approximately 91% were seen once. The TCR was taken from a person aged 18-60 years who received the Ad26.COV2.S COVID-19 vaccine or a placebo. The chain carries TRBV6-5 and TRBJ1-1; D gene uncertain. The sample was peripheral blood, taken in a trial of Ad26.COV2.S vaccine versus placebo. CDR3 in amino acids: CASSYSILMNTEAFF. CDR3 sequence (DNA): TGTGCCAGCAGTTACAGTATTTTAATGAACACTGAAGCTTTCTTT.